This TCR beta chain was captured by sequencing in a study of blood T cells in healthy people across ages. Regarding the study as a whole: Underestimates were what the diversity estimates from one million T cells were considered to be.

A second PCR, run for about 7 to 11 cycles, used a sample-barcoded 5' primer plus a J-beta primer mix. Using its own MiXCR run on the 5' RACE reads, TCRdb lists one record per CDR3 protein. The table includes around 1,700,000 distinct CDR3 sequences, 28% detected once. In this sample, this clonotype turned up a few times. The target antigen is unknown. This receptor was taken from a woman aged 25-40 years in good health. The sequenced sample consisted of blood.

The CDR3: CASSLLSGGRGNEQFF. The CDR3 DNA sequence: TGTGCCAGCAGCCTACTTAGCGGGGGGCGGGGGAATGAGCAGTTCTTC. This chain links TRBV9 with TRBJ2-1, with TRBD2 matching over 10 bases. The CDR3 loop spans 16 amino acids. The J segment lost 7 bases and the V segment lost 4 bases, leaving 11 bases of the junction unmatched. Per germline, CDR1 SGDLS and CDR2 YYNGEE.